This T cell receptor beta chain was profiled in a study of T cells in Graves' hyperthyroidism and ophthalmopathy. Study background: Specimen type is peripheral blood, collected at initial diagnosis prior to any treatment. Study findings and constraints: A model of 13 V-J features distinguished ophthalmopathy from stable hyperthyroidism. The majority of expanded thyroid clonotypes above 0.001 also appeared in blood.

Trimming cost V 6 bases and J 1 base, with 9 bases left between them. This CDR3 contains 14 residues. CDR1 is MNHNS, CDR2 SASEGT, per germline. RNA transcripts gave rise to amplified TCR beta CDR3 regions. The HTBI primer set served for first-round RT-PCR of the TCR CDR3. TCRdb itself ran the multiplex PCR reads through MiXCR, one entry per CDR3 protein. The sample shows roughly 520,000 distinct CDR3 sequences, around a quarter of them seen only once. This clonotype was seen at least ten times. What it binds is unknown. The V gene is TRBV6-1, the J gene TRBJ2-2; D may be TRBD1 (6 bases). The clonotype was recovered from a woman aged 25 to 39 with Graves' ophthalmopathy. The sample was blood. The CDR3 DNA follows: TGTGCCAGCAGGATGACAGGGAACACCGGGGAGCTGTTTTTT. It translates to CASRMTGNTGELFF.